The rows below give T cell receptor beta chains drawn from one sample of a study of cytomegalovirus exposure and HLA in healthy donors. Data came from immunoSEQ multiplex PCR; TCRdb stores just in-frame clones and leaves some out. Altogether around 210,000 clones are present, approximately 81% being singletons, with the ten largest covering 0.2% to 0.25%. Input material: PBMCs. The source is a girl aged 2 to 10 in good health and CMV-seronegative. CDR3s include the opening cysteine and the closing phenylalanine or tryptophan. Each record gives: D gene, clone size, V gene, J gene, CDR3 DNA, CDR3 protein. D genes are given only for firm matches. Size is omitted from some rows. Given values are once, few, many or a class for expanded clones.

TRBD1	.	TRBV6-1	TRBJ2-7	TGTGCCAGCAGTGAAGCGGAGGACAGGGGGCACGAGCAGTACTTC	CASSEAEDRGHEQYF
.	.	TRBV7-9	TRBJ1-4	TGTGCCAGCAGCTTACGGGAGGGATTGGGTGAAAAACTGTTTTTT	CASSLREGLGEKLFF
TRBD2	.	TRBV5-1	TRBJ2-7	TGCGCCAGCAGCTTGGCCGGGACTAGCCTTTACTACGAGCAGTACTTC	CASSLAGTSLYYEQYF
.	.	TRBV7-9	TRBJ2-7	TGTGCCAGCAGCTTACGGCAGGGGCCCCCCTACGAGCAGTACTTC	CASSLRQGPPYEQYF
.	.	TRBV2	TRBJ2-4	TGTGCCAGCAGTGAGGCCGGAGGGGGCCAAAACATTCAGTACTTC	CASSEAGGGQNIQYF
TRBD2	once	TRBV4-1	TRBJ2-7	TGCGCCAGCCGGCGGACTAGTGGTTTCGATTCCGGCGAGCAGTACTTC	CASRRTSGFDSGEQYF
TRBD2	.	TRBV4-1	TRBJ2-2	TGCGCCAGCAGCCAAGTCGGGAGGGCCTCGAACACCGGGGAGCTGTTTTTT	CASSQVGRASNTGELFF
.	.	TRBV15	TRBJ2-6	TGTGCCACCAGCGCCCGGGATTTTTCTGGGGCCAACGTCCTGACTTTC	CATSARDFSGANVLTF
TRBD2	.	TRBV9	TRBJ2-7	TGTGCCAGCAGCGAGACTAGCGGGAGCCGAGGGCAGTACTTC	CASSETSGSRGQYF
.	.	TRBV7-2	TRBJ1-4	TGTGCCAGCAGCTCAGGGAGGGTGGTAGGTGAAAAACTGTTTTTT	CASSSGRVVGEKLFF
TRBD1	.	TRBV7-2	TRBJ1-3	TGTGCCAGCGGGATACAGGGGGCTCTATCTGGAAACACCATATATTTT	CASGIQGALSGNTIYF
.	.	TRBV5-1	TRBJ2-7	TGCGCCAGCAGTTGGGGAGTCCTCTACGAGCAGTACTTC	CASSWGVLYEQYF
TRBD1	.	TRBV25-1	TRBJ1-2	TGTGCCAGCGTCTCCCGACAGGGGGCTGACTATGGCTACACCTTC	CASVSRQGADYGYTF
TRBD1	.	TRBV11-2	TRBJ1-1	TGTGCCAGCAGCTCAGGGGGTACTGAAGCTTTCTTT	CASSSGGTEAFF
TRBD2	.	TRBV9	TRBJ2-1	TGTGCCAGCAGCGGGGAGGCTAGCGGAGAGAATGAGCAGTTCTTC	CASSGEASGENEQFF